The next 21 T cell receptor beta chains were all read from a single sample in a study of OX40 agonist ivuxolimab in advanced cancers. The data were produced by immunoSEQ multiplex PCR, yet TCRdb's version contains in-frame clones alone and is incomplete. The data show 60,000 to 100,000 clones, with 92% seen just once and more than 9.5% held by the top ten. The source material was CD4+ or CD8+ T cells sorted from blood, sampled in a trial of the OX40 agonist ivuxolimab. The receptors shown here come from an adult with an advanced solid tumor such as melanoma, head and neck, liver or kidney cancer.

The rearrangement joins TRBV2 to TRBJ1-6; D perhaps matches TRBD1 (5 bases). The CDR3 length is 14 residues. The V gene's germline CDR1 is SNHLY and CDR2 FYNNEI. Trimming pared 0 bases from V and 9 bases from J, leaving 9 bases between. The CDR3 DNA follows: TGTGCCAGCAGTGAAGCGGGGGGTGGTTCACCCCTCCACTTT. Its protein is CASSEAGGGSPLHF. The full variable domain, in which reference TRBV2 and TRBJ1-6 provide the parts outside the CDR3, is EPEVTQTPSHQVTQMGQEVILRCVPISNHLYFYWYRQILGQKVEFLVSFYNNEISEKSEIFDDQFSVERPDGSNFTLKIRSTKLEDSAMYFCASSEAGGGSPLHFGNGTRLTVT.

The CDR3 DNA reads as TGTGCCTGGAGTGTGTTGACCTACGAGCAGTACTTC. Protein: CAWSVLTYEQYF. This rearrangement joins TRBV30 to TRBJ2-7; D ambiguous. This CDR3 contains 12 residues. Looked up from germline, CDR1 is GTSNPN and CDR2 is SVGIG (reference sequence). V lost 0 bases to trimming and J lost 2 bases, with 5 bases between them.

CDR3 nucleotides: TGTGCCAGCAGTTCGACTAGCGGGGGAGAGACCCAGTACTTC. It translates to CASSSTSGGETQYF. The rearrangement uses TRBV6-5 and TRBJ2-5; 12 positions agree with TRBD2. Trimming took 4 bases from V and 4 from J; bases not matched to a gene: 1. This CDR3 region has 14 residues. The germline gives CDR1 MNHEY, CDR2 SVGAGI.

The rearrangement links TRBV6-5 to TRBJ1-5; 9 bases match TRBD1. Germline values: CDR1 MNHEY, CDR2 SVGAGI. Trimming at V came to 5 bases and at J to 3 bases, leaving 5 bases not matched to a gene. This CDR3 is built from 15 residues. CDR3 DNA: TGTGCCAGCAGTCCCGGGACAGGGACCAATCAGCCCCAGCATTTT. As protein: CASSPGTGTNQPQHF.

The DNA of the CDR3 is TGTGCCAGCAGCTCCCCCCGGGGGGGCACCTTAGCCAAAAACATTCAGTACTTC. Translating gives CASSSPRGGTLAKNIQYF. The chain recombines TRBV7-9 with TRBJ2-4, with TRBD2 identical over 8 bases. CDR1 and CDR2 (germline): SEHNR, FQNEAQ (reference sequence). CDR3 length: 18 amino acids. J gave up 0 bases and V 4 bases, and 11 bases lay outside the gene matches.

This clone has just a few counts. This chain links TRBV6-5 with TRBJ2-3; 8 bases are a match to TRBD2. Germline CDR1 MNHEY, CDR2 SVGAGI. V shed 2 bases and J 3 bases; nucleotides not matched to a gene: 7. The CDR3 spans 16 residues. DNA for the CDR3: TGTGCCAGCAGTTACGGGAGTAGCGGGGTAACAGATACGCAGTATTTT. Amino acids: CASSYGSSGVTDTQYF.

V usage is TRBV27 and J usage is TRBJ2-7; D gene unclear. The V end was cut by 4 bases, the J end by 7 bases, with 8 bases between. The CDR3 covers 11 residues. The germline CDR1 and CDR2 sequences are MNHEY and SMNVEV (reference sequence). The CDR3 protein is CASSSLGEQYF. The CDR3 DNA follows: TGTGCCAGCAGTTCTTTGGGGGAGCAGTACTTC.

The chain joins TRBV5-1 to TRBJ1-5; 8 nucleotides agree with TRBD1. This CDR3 has 15 amino acids. V trimming: 0 bases; J trimming: 7 bases; junction bases outside the gene matches: 6. Germline V lookup: CDR1 SGHRS, CDR2 YFSETQ. CDR3 loop: CASSLDQGAGQPQHF. The CDR3, as DNA: TGCGCCAGCAGCTTGGATCAGGGGGCTGGGCAGCCCCAGCATTTT. The entire variable domain, with the rest obtained from reference TRBV5-1 and TRBJ1-5, is as follows: KAGVTQTPRYLIKTRGQQVTLSCSPISGHRSVSWYQQTPGQGLQFLFEYFSETQRNKGNFPGRFSGRQFSNSRSEMNVSTLELGDSALYLCASSLDQGAGQPQHFGDGTRLSIL.

The chain has TRBV19 and TRBJ1-4; D might be TRBD1 (5 bases). The CDR3 extends over 15 amino acids. V was pared by 1 base and J by 7 bases, with 13 bases between. Germline loops: CDR1 LNHDA, CDR2 SQIVND (reference sequence). CDR3 in amino acids: CASSIVGQGREKLFF. The CDR3 nucleotides read TGTGCCAGTAGTATAGTGGGCCAGGGTCGTGAAAAACTGTTTTTT.

CDR3 nucleotides: TGTGCCAGCAGCTTAAAAGAACAGGGGGCGTCCTACGAGCAGTACTTC. It encodes CASSLKEQGASYEQYF. This chain uses TRBV7-9 with TRBJ2-7; TRBD1 matches at 9 bases. There are 16 residues in the CDR3. Germline CDR1 is SEHNR and CDR2 is FQNEAQ (reference sequence). V was clipped by 2 bases and J by 1 base; unmatched bases: 6.

The chain recombines TRBV18 with TRBJ2-3, with 9 bases lining up with TRBD2. The V gene end was trimmed by 6 bases and the J gene end by 4 bases; junction bases not matched to a gene: 14. In germline, CDR1 is KGHSH, CDR2 LQKENI. The CDR3 loop spans 17 amino acids. The CDR3 loop reads CASSFDGVAGEADTQYF. CDR3 bases: TGTGCCAGCTCCTTTGACGGAGTAGCGGGGGAGGCAGATACGCAGTATTTT.

V is TRBV19 and J is TRBJ2-3, with D hard to call. The germline V and J ends were trimmed by 7 bases and 2 bases, with 10 bases remaining between them. Germline values: CDR1 LNHDA, CDR2 SQIVND (reference sequence). The CDR3 is 13 amino acids. CDR3 bases: TGTGCCAGTATTGGCTTCTCCACAGATACGCAGTATTTT. Protein: CASIGFSTDTQYF.

V usage is TRBV4-3 and J usage is TRBJ2-2; 9 nucleotides align to TRBD1. Unmatched junction bases numbered 4, after V lost 3 bases and J lost 2 bases. The V gene's germline CDR1 is LGHNA and CDR2 YSLEER. The CDR3 has 16 amino acids. The CDR3 loop reads CASSQGTGLNTGELFF. CDR3 nucleotides: TGCGCCAGCAGCCAGGGGACAGGGTTAAACACCGGGGAGCTGTTTTTT.

The chain joins TRBV7-9 to TRBJ2-1, with 14 nucleotides matching TRBD2. The CDR3 is 18 residues long. The V and J ends lost 5 bases and 0 bases, in that order; junction bases with no gene match: 6. Germline assignment: CDR1 SEHNR and CDR2 FQNEAQ (reference sequence). The CDR3 region is CASSPGTSGGLSYNEQFF. Written as DNA, the CDR3 is TGTGCCAGCAGCCCCGGGACTAGCGGGGGTCTCTCCTACAATGAGCAGTTCTTC.

This clone was detected only a few times. The gene calls are TRBV14 and TRBJ2-1, with TRBD2 identical over 14 bases. Per the germline V gene, CDR1 is SGHDN and CDR2 is FVKESK. The CDR3 covers 17 residues. Trimming at V came to 6 bases and at J to 7 bases, leaving 11 bases not matched to a gene. The CDR3 DNA sequence: TGTGCCAGCAGATCTTCGACTAGCGGGGGGGCGTGGAATGAGCAGTTCTTC. It is translated as CASRSSTSGGAWNEQFF.

The chain links TRBV27 to TRBJ2-7; 10 bases are shared with TRBD1. This CDR3 region has 15 residues. J gave up 3 bases and V 8 bases, and 10 bases lay outside the gene matches. The germline CDR1 and CDR2 sequences are MNHEY and SMNVEV (reference sequence). CDR3 sequence (DNA): TGTGCCAGCCGACTTGGGACAGGGGAGTTCTACGAGCAGTACTTC. This translates into CASRLGTGEFYEQYF.

V and J are TRBV19 and TRBJ2-7; D gene ambiguous. CDR3 length: 12 amino acids. CDR1 and CDR2 (germline): LNHDA, SQIVND (reference sequence). V lost 5 bases and J lost 0, with 5 bases in between. The CDR3 DNA reads TGTGCCAGTAGTTCCCTCTCCTACGAGCAGTACTTC. Its translation: CASSSLSYEQYF. The full variable domain, in which reference TRBV19 and TRBJ2-7 provide the parts outside the CDR3, is DGGITQSPKYLFRKEGQNVTLSCEQNLNHDAMYWYRQDPGQGLRLIYYSQIVNDFQKGDIAEGYSVSREKKESFPLTVTSAQKNPTAFYLCASSSLSYEQYFGPGTRLTVT.

This chain uses TRBV2 with TRBJ1-2; 7 nucleotides agree with TRBD1. Germline CDR1 reads SNHLY; CDR2 reads FYNNEI. The CDR3 consists of 15 residues. Losses at the gene ends were 6 bases for V and 5 bases for J; bases not matched to a gene: 12. The CDR3 spells CASSFVTGTEYGYTF. CDR3 DNA: TGTGCCAGCAGCTTCGTGACAGGGACTGAGTATGGCTACACCTTC.

This chain connects TRBV29-1 to TRBJ2-2; 10 positions agree with TRBD1. Germline values: CDR1 SQVTM, CDR2 ANQGSEA. Trimming removed 6 bases from V and 2 bases from J; junction bases left unmatched: 3. The length of the CDR3 is 14 residues. The CDR3 region has the DNA TGCAGCGTGGGGACAGGGGTCAACACCGGGGAGCTGTTTTTT. This gives the protein CSVGTGVNTGELFF.

The chain joins TRBV27 to TRBJ2-3; D possibly matches TRBD1 or TRBD2 (6 bases each). The germline CDR1 and CDR2 sequences are MNHEY and SMNVEV (reference sequence). This CDR3 has 13 residues. The germline V and J ends were trimmed by 5 bases and 8 bases, with 14 bases remaining between them. The CDR3 loop is CASSPGAFGTQYF. Here the CDR3 DNA reads TGTGCCAGCAGTCCGGGGGCGTTCGGTACGCAGTATTTT.

The rearrangement uses TRBV7-8 and TRBJ2-3; 7 positions match TRBD1. There are 12 residues in the CDR3. CDR1 is SGHVS, CDR2 FQNEAQ, per germline. The V and J ends lost 1 base and 11 bases, in that order; junction bases with no gene match: 3. The chain's CDR3 is CASSLGDSGQYF. CDR3 bases: TGTGCCAGCAGCTTAGGGGACAGTGGGCAGTATTTT.